The entry below describes one T cell receptor (beta chain). Germline-derived CDR1 and CDR2 are SGHNT and YYREEE (reference sequence). The V and J ends lost 4 bases and 5 bases respectively, with 9 bases between them. The CDR3 sequence is 12 residues long. Survey-level TCR beta sequencing used the immunoSEQ assay. The assay was immunoSEQ multiplex PCR, and TCRdb's table has in-frame clones only and misses some. Among some 68,000 clones listed, roughly 95% were seen once. The chain has TRBV5-4 and TRBJ1-1; the D is unclear. This TCR came from a middle-aged man with rheumatoid arthritis. Sequencing input: PBMCs. The CDR3 DNA reads TGTGCCAGCAGCCGGGCGGAAACTGAAGCTTTCTTT. Its protein is CASSRAETEAFF.